The present T cell receptor (beta chain) was sequenced within a study of blood T cell repertoires in COVID-19. The ends were cut back, 6 bases at V and 5 bases at J, with 14 bases in the middle. Germline CDR1 reads MGHDK; CDR2 reads SYGVNS. CDR3 size: 14 residues. Per the original methods: Counts of nucleated cells, estimated from reference gene primer amplification, were obtained. The repertoire was sequenced with immunoSEQ multiplex PCR; TCRdb's copy has only in-frame clones and lacks some. V and J calls and clone size are copied from that table; D and trimming were computed from the DNA. The table includes roughly 410,000 clones, approximately 90% detected once. It was during active infection that Seattle patients were enrolled and then longitudinally followed.

The chain has TRBV25-1 and TRBJ1-3, with D uncertain. The sequence came from a middle-aged woman with COVID-19, enrolled during active disease. Sequenced sample: peripheral blood. The CDR3 bases are TGTGCCAGCAGCCACGGCGGGGTTAGAAACACCATATATTTT. Translating gives CASSHGGVRNTIYF.